This T cell receptor (beta chain) stems from a study of cytomegalovirus exposure and HLA in healthy donors. A multiplex PCR was run with 60 Vbeta primers and 13 Jbeta primers. Clones were sequenced by immunoSEQ multiplex PCR, and TCRdb holds only the in-frame ones, with some missing. The data contain more than 80,000 clones, more than 60% of them singletons. The study, taken as a whole, reports: A later analysis linked a missense variant in DCLRE1C to the trimming of TCR beta V and J genes. No immune exposure information besides CMV serostatus was available.

To note about this clone: The antigen is undetermined.

The CDR3 has 15 amino acids. The trim removed 1 base at V and 7 bases at J, leaving 8 bases unmatched. Germline V CDR1 and CDR2: SGHTA, FQGNSA. The receptor's source is a middle-aged man in good health and CMV-seronegative. The chain recombines TRBV7-2 with TRBJ2-7, with 9 bases identical to TRBD2. Sequenced material: PBMCs. The CDR3 spells CASSLVIAGVREQYF. The CDR3 DNA reads TGTGCCAGCAGCTTAGTTATAGCGGGGGTCAGGGAGCAGTACTTC.